This entry features one T cell receptor beta chain sequence. Its antigen is as yet unknown. Template material for TCR beta VDJ and CDR3 profiling consisted of genomic DNA. TCRdb itself ran the reads through MiXCR, one entry per CDR3 protein. The sample includes some 150,000 distinct CDR3 sequences, less than 60% of them seen just once. V lost 4 bases to trimming and J lost 7 bases, with 17 bases between them. CDR3 length: 13 residues. Germline V lookup: CDR1 SQVTM, CDR2 ANQGSEA. These data originate in a study of CD8+CD57+ T cells in acquired aplastic anemia. Study summary: Sorted CD4+ plus CD8+ cells gave DNA averaging roughly 3 ug.

Whole-study results and caveats: Patients and controls had in common around 29 CD8+ CDR3 sequences.

Sequencing was done on patients that had shown CD8+CD57+ cell expansion by flow cytometry. Severe acquired aplastic anemia was present in every patient. Patients had not yet gotten any therapy when their blood was taken for sampling. The sequenced sample was sorted CD4+, CD8+, or CD8+CD57+ T cells (not recorded which) from PBMCs. The chain is built from TRBV29-1 and TRBJ2-7; possible D gene TRBD1, 6 bases. This sequence was found in a human donor with aplastic anemia. CDR3 sequence: CSVGWGRSEEQYF. The CDR3 DNA reads as TGCAGCGTTGGGTGGGGGCGATCTGAGGAGCAGTACTTC.